The 2 T cell receptor beta chains reported below all come from one sample, sequenced in a study of metastatic and nonmetastatic thyroid tumors. TCRdb re-processed the PCR reads through MiXCR. The sample has about 16,000 clones, approximately 30% seen once; the top ten hold less than 15%. Thyroid surgery had not been preceded by any treatment in any patient. What was sequenced was adjacent normal tissue. The receptors were gathered from a female donor with papillary thyroid cancer or a benign thyroid nodule (not recorded which). Some clones in this sample may be carry-over from other donors' samples.

V gene TRBV3-1 combines with J gene TRBJ2-5; 13 bases are shared with TRBD2. CDR1 is LGHDT and CDR2 is YNNKEL in the germline V gene (reference sequence). The CDR3 is 16 amino acids. V gave up 4 bases and J gave up 6 bases; unmatched junction bases: 8. This CDR3 is CASSLRTSGGGQTQYF. The DNA of the CDR3 is TGTGCCAGCAGCCTTCGGACTAGCGGGGGAGGGCAGACCCAGTACTTC.

In this sample, this clone turned up a few times. The chain couples TRBV20-1 to TRBJ1-1, with D maybe TRBD1 (5 bases). The V and J ends lost 7 bases and 2 bases respectively, with 14 bases between them. This CDR3 region has 13 residues. Germline loops: CDR1 DFQATT, CDR2 SNEGSKA (reference sequence). The CDR3 coding sequence is TGCAGTGTCCCCCTCCAGGGAAACACTGAAGCTTTCTTT. Residues: CSVPLQGNTEAFF.